The sequence of this T cell receptor (beta chain) was determined in a study of T cells in Graves' hyperthyroidism and ophthalmopathy. The TCR beta CDR3 regions underwent amplification using RNA transcripts as the source. An initial round of RT-PCR targeting the TCR CDR3 relied on the HTBI primer set. One entry per CDR3 protein results from TCRdb running MiXCR on the multiplex PCR reads. The data show about 130,000 distinct CDR3 sequences, with over 20% seen just once and around 70% held by the top ten. Diagnosis of hyperthyroidism was new in patients aged 18 to 65, and its duration was under 2 months. Study-level findings and limits: Ophthalmopathy, which appeared later, was predicted by the model a median roughly 6.4 months before onset.

In its sample, this clonotype was seen many times. The antigen is undetermined. The clonotype originates from a woman in her 50s with Graves' hyperthyroidism that later progressed to Graves' ophthalmopathy. Sequencing was done on a sample of blood.

The DNA for the CDR3 is TGCAGTGCTAGAGCTCGGGACTCACACAATGAGCAGTTCTTC. The encoded protein is CSARARDSHNEQFF. The gene calls are TRBV20-1 and TRBJ2-1; TRBD2 is a possible D gene (6 bases). The germline V and J ends were trimmed by 1 base and 5 bases, with 12 bases remaining between them. The CDR3 has 14 residues. Germline CDR1 DFQATT, CDR2 SNEGSKA (reference sequence).